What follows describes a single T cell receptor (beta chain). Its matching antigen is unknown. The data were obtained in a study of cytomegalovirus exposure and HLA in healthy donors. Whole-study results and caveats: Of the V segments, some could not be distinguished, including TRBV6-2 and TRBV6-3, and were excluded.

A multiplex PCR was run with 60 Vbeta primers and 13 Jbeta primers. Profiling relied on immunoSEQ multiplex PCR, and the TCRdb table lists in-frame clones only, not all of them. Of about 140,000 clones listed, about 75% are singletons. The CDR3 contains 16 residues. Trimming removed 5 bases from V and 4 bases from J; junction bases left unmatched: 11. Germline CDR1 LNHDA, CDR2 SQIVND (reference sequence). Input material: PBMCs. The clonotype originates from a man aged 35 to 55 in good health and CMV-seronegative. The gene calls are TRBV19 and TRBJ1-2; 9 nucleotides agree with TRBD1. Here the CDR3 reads CASSLTGTGTIYGYTF. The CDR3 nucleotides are TGTGCCAGTAGTTTAACGGGGACAGGGACGATCTATGGCTACACCTTC. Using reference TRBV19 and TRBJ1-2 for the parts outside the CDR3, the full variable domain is DGGITQSPKYLFRKEGQNVTLSCEQNLNHDAMYWYRQDPGQGLRLIYYSQIVNDFQKGDIAEGYSVSREKKESFPLTVTSAQKNPTAFYLCASSLTGTGTIYGYTFGSGTRLTVV.